This TCR beta chain was found in a study of spatial heterogeneity in lung cancer. Documented time point: blood at routine non-recurrence follow-up after resection. Without sorting, whole RNA was sequenced from tumor, nontumor lung or frozen PBMC. TCRdb ran MiXCR on the 5' RACE reads and lists one entry per CDR3 protein. Counted here are about 41,000 distinct CDR3 sequences, about 10% occurring once; the ten biggest clones make up roughly 18%. V lost 0 bases and J lost 6, with 15 bases in between. This CDR3 has 16 residues. Germline V lookup: CDR1 SNHLY, CDR2 FYNNEI. The source of this sequence is a female donor with early-stage non-small cell lung cancer. The chain links TRBV2 to TRBJ2-1, with D possibly being TRBD1 (7 bases). Sequencing used PBMCs, obtained at follow-up. CDR3 amino acids: CASSEAGGTDRNEQFF. DNA for the CDR3: TGTGCCAGCAGTGAAGCAGGCGGGACAGACCGCAATGAGCAGTTCTTC.